Each of the 6 T cell receptor beta chains below was sequenced from the same sample in a study of CD8 T cells in Susac syndrome. The RNA, about 0.45 to 1 ug, was put through reverse transcription using random hexamers. TCRdb re-derived calls from the immunoSEQ multiplex PCR reads in MiXCR, one entry per CDR3 protein. The table lists about 150,000 distinct CDR3 sequences, about 95% of them singletons, with roughly 0.16% in the top ten. Source material: CD8+ T cells from PBMCs. The receptors here all came from a human donor with multiple sclerosis.

This clonotype was observed a single time. A junction end diverges from the germline sequence, so it may reflect a read error. This chain connects TRBV4-2 to TRBJ2-1; 12 bases line up with TRBD2. The CDR3 totals 15 residues. Germline V gives CDR1 LGHNA, CDR2 YNFKEQ. CDR3 region: CASSPSGGAYDEQFF. The CDR3 coding sequence is TGTGCCAGCAGCCCTAGCGGGGGGGCCTACGATGAGCAGTTCTTC.

The V gene is TRBV2, the J gene TRBJ1-1, with D possibly being TRBD1 (6 bases). Germline CDR1 and CDR2: SNHLY and FYNNEI. CDR3 length equals 13 residues. Trimming left V 6 bases short and J 7 bases short, with 15 bases between. The CDR3 loop is CASSQGRMGEAFF. CDR3 DNA sequence: TGTGCCAGCAGCCAGGGGCGGATGGGTGAAGCTTTCTTT.

The genes are TRBV12-3 or TRBV12-4 and TRBJ2-7; D is unresolved. Trimming left V 5 bases short and J 3 bases short, with 14 bases between. The length of the CDR3 is 14 residues. CDR3 in DNA: TGTGCCAGCAGTGATCCGAGGTTTAACTACGAGCAGTACTTC. Amino acids: CASSDPRFNYEQYF.

The gene calls are TRBV14 and TRBJ1-2; weak D call: TRBD1 (6 bases). Germline V gives CDR1 SGHDN, CDR2 FVKESK. The CDR3 is 15 amino acids. V was cut by 1 base and J by 4 bases, with 13 bases left in between. The CDR3 bases are TGTGCCAGCAGCCAAGTCGGGACAATGGTCTATGGCTACACCTTC. Amino acids: CASSQVGTMVYGYTF.

V is TRBV29-1 and J is TRBJ1-2, with 10 nucleotides matching TRBD1. V lost 1 base to trimming and J lost 5 bases; unmatched junction nucleotides: 13. The germline CDR1 and CDR2 sequences are SQVTM and ANQGSEA. This CDR3 is built from 17 residues. The CDR3 DNA reads TGCAGCGTTGAAGGCCTGGGGACAGGGGAGGGCCTATATGGCTACACCTTC. It is translated as CSVEGLGTGEGLYGYTF. Looking up the rest from reference TRBV29-1 and TRBJ1-2 gives the full variable domain: SAVISQKPSRDICQRGTSLTIQCQVDSQVTMMFWYRQQPGQSLTLIATANQGSEATYESGFVIDKFPISRPNLTFSTLTVSNMSPEDSSIYLCSVEGLGTGEGLYGYTFGSGTRLTVV.

The V call is TRBV5-4, the J call TRBJ2-7; unclear D gene. The V end lost 6 bases, the J end lost 0 bases, and 10 bases lay between the germline ends. There are 13 residues in the CDR3. The germline V gene has CDR1 SGHNT and CDR2 YYREEE (reference sequence). The CDR3 sequence: CASTAEDSYEQYF. The CDR3 nucleotides read TGTGCCAGCACTGCAGAAGACTCCTACGAGCAGTACTTC.